This note documents a single T cell receptor (beta chain) sequence. CDR1 and CDR2 (germline): SGHVS, FQNEAQ. This CDR3 spans 16 amino acids. V shed 0 bases, J shed 7 bases, and the junction held 7 bases outside the gene matches. Using immunoSEQ multiplex PCR, the repertoire was profiled, and TCRdb retains in-frame clones only, with some absent. Among approximately 48,000 clones, around 94% were seen once, and the ten largest hold approximately 0.59%. This record comes from a study of T cell changes during pregnancy in multiple sclerosis. The sequence derives from a female donor with multiple sclerosis, enrolled in a pregnancy study. The rearrangement links TRBV7-8 to TRBJ2-1, with 9 positions matching TRBD1. The sample was CD4+ T cells from peripheral blood mononuclear cells, taken in the second trimester of pregnancy. The CDR3 sequence is CASSLASGTGINEQFF. The CDR3 nucleotides are TGTGCCAGCAGCTTAGCGTCCGGGACAGGGATAAATGAGCAGTTCTTC.